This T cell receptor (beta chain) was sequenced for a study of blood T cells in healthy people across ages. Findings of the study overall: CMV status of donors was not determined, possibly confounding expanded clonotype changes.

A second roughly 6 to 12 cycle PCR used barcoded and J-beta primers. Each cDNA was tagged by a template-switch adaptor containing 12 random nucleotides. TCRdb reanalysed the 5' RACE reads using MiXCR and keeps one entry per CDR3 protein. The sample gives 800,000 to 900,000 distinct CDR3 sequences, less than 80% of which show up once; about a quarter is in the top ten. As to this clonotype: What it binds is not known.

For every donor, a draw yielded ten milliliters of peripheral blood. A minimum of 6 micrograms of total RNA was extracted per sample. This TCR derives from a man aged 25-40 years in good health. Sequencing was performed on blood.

Here the CDR3 reads CASSVGDMLRGEQYF. In DNA, the CDR3 is TGTGCCAGCAGCGTAGGGGACATGCTCCGAGGCGAGCAGTACTTC. The chain is built from TRBV9 and TRBJ2-7; weak D call: TRBD1 (6 bases). The CDR3 runs 15 residues. V lost 0 bases, J lost 6 bases, and 16 bases lay in between. The germline CDR1 and CDR2 sequences are SGDLS and YYNGEE.